This passage covers 14 T cell receptor beta chains from one sample sequenced in a study of regulatory T cells in long-lasting Graves disease. As for time point: persistent/refractory GD, antithyroid drugs over 5 years with positive TRAb. There was RNA extracted from PBMCs, and the TCR library was made from it. Investigators prepared the TCR beta libraries by applying iRepertoire HTBI primers and Arm-PCR of CDR3 regions. Via MiXCR, TCRdb re-called the multiplex PCR reads, giving one row per CDR3 protein. This table has about 660,000 distinct CDR3 sequences, about 32% appearing once. The source was peripheral blood mononuclear cells (PBMCs), collected when the disease was refractory, from a patient treated with antithyroid drugs. The origin of the receptors is a female donor with Graves disease.

This clonotype was seen more than once but under ten times. The chain recombines TRBV7-2 with TRBJ2-7, with 8 bases lining up with TRBD2. This CDR3 has 16 residues. V gave up 4 bases and J gave up 4 bases; unmatched junction bases: 12. The germline V gene encodes CDR1 SGHTA and CDR2 FQGNSA. The CDR3 coding sequence is TGTGCCAGCAGCTCACGTGCTGCGGGAGGCAAGTACGAGCAGTACTTC. It encodes CASSSRAAGGKYEQYF.

The V call is TRBV6-5, the J call TRBJ1-1; maybe TRBD1 (5 bases). The CDR3 is 16 amino acids. Germline V gene lookup returns CDR1 MNHEY and CDR2 SVGAGI. Trimming left V 0 bases short and J 1 base short, with 12 bases between. The CDR3 bases are TGTGCCAGCAGTTACTCACCCGCCACAGGGAACACTGAAGCTTTCTTT. It is translated as CASSYSPATGNTEAFF.

This clonotype has at least ten counts. This chain connects TRBV27 to TRBJ1-5; maybe TRBD1 (5 bases). Trimming took 7 bases from V and 6 from J, leaving 22 bases between them. In germline, CDR1 is MNHEY, CDR2 SMNVEV (reference sequence). The CDR3 loop spans 16 amino acids. CDR3 DNA sequence: TGTGCCAGCACACCTAACGGGGACGGAGGACCTCAGCCCCAGCATTTT. This codes for CASTPNGDGGPQPQHF.

For this clonotype: A much larger clone lies one base from this, so it may be a read error. The rearrangement links TRBV2 to TRBJ2-2, with 7 nucleotides matching TRBD1. Per germline, CDR1 SNHLY and CDR2 FYNNEI. This CDR3 region has 14 residues. Unmatched junction bases numbered 9, after V lost 7 bases and J lost 7 bases. The CDR3 bases are TGTGCCAGCAAAGCTAACAGGGGTCGCGGGGAGCTGTTTTTT. This gives the protein CASKANRGRGELFF.

This clonotype was seen once. The chain carries TRBV20-1 and TRBJ1-2; D gene ambiguous. CDR1 is DFQATT and CDR2 is SNEGSKA in the germline V gene (reference sequence). Trimming left V 0 bases short and J 4 bases short, with 12 bases between. This CDR3 comprises 14 residues. DNA for the CDR3: TGCAGTGCTAGAGATCTCGGTTCAGTCTATGGCTACACCTTC. Amino acids: CSARDLGSVYGYTF.

This clonotype was observed many times. This chain connects TRBV2 to TRBJ1-2, with 10 bases aligning to TRBD1. V was pared by 7 bases and J by 6 bases, with 5 bases of the junction left unmatched. There are 13 residues in the CDR3. CDR1 and CDR2 from the germline V gene are SNHLY and FYNNEI. CDR3 residues: CASKGQGIDGYTF. For the CDR3, the DNA is TGTGCCAGCAAGGGACAGGGGATCGATGGCTACACCTTC.

This chain links TRBV20-1 with TRBJ2-2; TRBD2 agrees at 10 bases. Germline values: CDR1 DFQATT, CDR2 SNEGSKA (reference sequence). Trimming at V came to 2 bases and at J to 3 bases, leaving 9 bases not matched to a gene. The CDR3 has 17 amino acids. For the CDR3, the DNA is TGCAGTGCTAGAACCGCTAGCGGGAGTCTAGACACCGGGGAGCTGTTTTTT. Residues: CSARTASGSLDTGELFF.

The chain links TRBV12-3 or TRBV12-4 to TRBJ2-7, with 11 bases that match TRBD2. V gave up 5 bases and J gave up 3 bases; unmatched junction bases: 6. The CDR3 has 15 residues. The CDR3 spells CASSVGGLAGYEQYF. The CDR3 coding sequence is TGTGCCAGCAGTGTTGGCGGACTAGCGGGCTACGAGCAGTACTTC.

This clonotype was detected once. The chain carries TRBV20-1 and TRBJ1-5, with unresolved D. The CDR3 has 13 residues. The germline CDR1 and CDR2 sequences are DFQATT and SNEGSKA (reference sequence). V was cut by 1 base and J by 4 bases, with 8 bases left in between. CDR3 DNA: TGCAGTGCTAGAGGGTCCCCTAATCAGCCCCAGCATTTT. It specifies CSARGSPNQPQHF.

V gene TRBV20-1 combines with J gene TRBJ2-7; D gene unclear. The germline CDR1 and CDR2 sequences are DFQATT and SNEGSKA (reference sequence). This CDR3 contains 14 residues. Trimming pared 3 bases from V and 4 bases from J, leaving 16 bases between. The CDR3 reads CSARFPDQTYEQYF. CDR3 bases: TGCAGTGCTAGGTTCCCCGATCAGACTTACGAGCAGTACTTC.

The chain carries TRBV6-1 and TRBJ1-6, with D unclear. Germline loops: CDR1 MNHNS, CDR2 SASEGT. The CDR3 is made up of 14 amino acids. Trimming stripped 9 bases from V and 0 bases from J, with 9 bases between. The DNA of the CDR3 is TGTGCCAGTCAAAGGAGCTCCTATAATTCACCCCTCCACTTT. Amino acid sequence: CASQRSSYNSPLHF.

This clonotype was recorded at least ten times. The CDR3 sequence is CASSLGAPTGVQTQYF. The CDR3 DNA follows: TGTGCCAGCAGCTTGGGAGCGCCGACCGGAGTCCAGACCCAGTACTTC. The rearrangement uses TRBV27 and TRBJ2-5; a possible D gene is TRBD2 (5 bases). This CDR3 is 16 amino acids long. The germline V and J ends were trimmed by 6 bases and 6 bases, with 23 bases remaining between them. CDR1 MNHEY and CDR2 SMNVEV come from the germline V gene (reference sequence).

The chain has TRBV5-1 and TRBJ1-1; D not resolved. There are 14 residues in the CDR3. Germline loops: CDR1 SGHRS, CDR2 YFSETQ. Trimming pared 1 base from V and 2 bases from J, leaving 9 bases between. CDR3 loop: CASSLMVENTEAFF. The CDR3 nucleotides are TGCGCCAGCAGCTTGATGGTAGAAAACACTGAAGCTTTCTTT.

Only a few counts were recorded for this clonotype. J is TRBJ1-2 and V is TRBV29-1; 9 positions agree with TRBD1. This CDR3 region has 13 residues. CDR1 is SQVTM, CDR2 ANQGSEA, per germline. V dropped 6 bases and J dropped 6; count of bases not matched to a gene: 8. The DNA of the CDR3 is TGCAGCGTAAACTTGGGACAGGGTCATGGCTACACCTTC. Translating it yields CSVNLGQGHGYTF.